The next 2 T cell receptor beta chains were all read from a single sample in a study of shared clonotypes between healthy human individuals. The protocol was immunoSEQ multiplex PCR, while the TCRdb copy is restricted to in-frame clones and leaves out a portion. Counted here are 2 million to 2.5 million clones, around 95% occurring once; the ten biggest clones make up about 0.13%. The sequenced sample was naive CD4+ T cells sorted from blood. Indicated subset: CD45RA+ positively selected. All receptors come from a man younger than 30 in good health.

The chain joins TRBV29-1 to TRBJ2-2; 13 positions match TRBD2. Germline V gene sequence: CDR1 SQVTM, CDR2 ANQGSEA. V shed 6 bases, J shed 1 base, and the junction held 8 bases outside the gene matches. The CDR3 runs to 17 residues. Here the CDR3 DNA reads TGCAGCGTGGGAGGGACTAGCGGGGACCTGAACACCGGGGAGCTGTTTTTT. It codes for CSVGGTSGDLNTGELFF.

This chain joins TRBV6-1 and TRBJ2-6; 7 nucleotides agree with TRBD1. With 7 bases clipped from V and 10 bases from J, the junction kept 10 bases outside the gene matches. This CDR3 has 14 residues. From germline, CDR1 is MNHNS and CDR2 SASEGT. Here the CDR3 reads CASNPGTVPNVLTF. The CDR3 nucleotides are TGTGCCAGCAACCCCGGGACAGTGCCGAACGTCCTGACTTTC.